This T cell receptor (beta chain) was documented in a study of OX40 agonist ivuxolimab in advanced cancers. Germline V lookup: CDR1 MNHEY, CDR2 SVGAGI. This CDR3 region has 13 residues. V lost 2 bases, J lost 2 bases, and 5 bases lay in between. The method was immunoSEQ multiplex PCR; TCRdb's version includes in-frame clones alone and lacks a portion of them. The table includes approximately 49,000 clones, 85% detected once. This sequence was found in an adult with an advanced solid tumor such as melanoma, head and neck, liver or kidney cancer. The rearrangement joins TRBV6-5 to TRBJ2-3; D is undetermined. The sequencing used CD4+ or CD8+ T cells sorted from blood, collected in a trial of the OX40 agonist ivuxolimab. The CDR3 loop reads CASSYLFTDTQYF. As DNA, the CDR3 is TGTGCCAGCAGTTACCTTTTCACAGATACGCAGTATTTT.